Sequencing of this T cell receptor (beta chain) was carried out in a study of T cell repertoires in cytomegalovirus infection. Notes on this clonotype: What it binds is unknown.

One entry per CDR3 protein results from TCRdb running MiXCR on the reads. The sample has hundreds of thousands of distinct CDR3 sequences; roughly 29% are singletons. Whole-study findings and limits: In two of eight donors, the top clonotype was HLA-C-restricted CMV-specific.

The sequence came from a human donor in good health (CMV status not recorded). Some clones in this sample may be carry-over from other donors' samples. The material sequenced was cultured PBMCs, taken from culture after CMV antigen stimulation.

Here the CDR3 reads CASSPGLARPEQYF. In nucleotides, the CDR3 is TGTGCCAGTAGTCCAGGACTAGCAAGGCCCGAGCAGTACTTC. The chain links TRBV19 to TRBJ2-7; 8 bases map to TRBD2. V trimming: 5 bases; J trimming: 6 bases; junction bases outside the gene matches: 9. The length of the CDR3 is 14 residues. CDR1 is LNHDA, CDR2 SQIVND, per germline (reference sequence).